These 30 T cell receptor beta chains originate from one sample sequenced in a study of blood T cell repertoires in COVID-19. Sequenced by immunoSEQ multiplex PCR; TCRdb stores in-frame clones only, minus some. The sample lists about 6,800 clones, 75% to 90% occurring once. Material for sequencing was peripheral blood. These receptors came from a human donor in a cohort sampled during active COVID-19.

The chain uses TRBV15 and TRBJ2-1; perhaps TRBD2 as D (5 bases). The CDR3 extends over 14 amino acids. Between the trimmed V and J ends, which lost 3 bases and 2 bases, there was a span of 8 bases. Germline V gene lookup returns CDR1 LNHNV and CDR2 YYDKDF (reference sequence). CDR3 loop: CATSRRRAYNEQFF. DNA for the CDR3: TGTGCCACCAGCAGGAGGCGGGCCTACAATGAGCAGTTCTTC.

The V gene is TRBV11-2, the J gene TRBJ1-1; possibly TRBD1 for D (5 bases). The CDR3 contains 14 residues. CDR1 and CDR2 (germline): SGHAT, FQNNGV. Trimming pared 7 bases from V and 6 bases from J, leaving 18 bases between. The CDR3 DNA sequence: TGTGCCAGCAACACTCGGGGGTCCCGACCTGAAGCTTTCTTT. It translates to CASNTRGSRPEAFF.

The gene calls are TRBV10-3 and TRBJ1-2; D gene uncertain. The CDR3 runs 13 residues. Germline V gene data show CDR1 as ENHRY and CDR2 as SYGVKD. Trimming removed 4 bases from V and 4 bases from J, with 10 bases in between. CDR3 bases: TGTGCCATCAGTGCGGAGAGGTCCTATGGCTACACCTTC. Its translation: CAISAERSYGYTF.

The genes are TRBV28 and TRBJ1-2; tentatively, D is TRBD1 (5 bases). Germline loops: CDR1 MDHEN, CDR2 SYDVKM. V lost 3 bases to trimming and J lost 4 bases, with 9 bases between them. The CDR3 sequence is 13 residues long. CDR3 nucleotide sequence: TGTGCCAGCAGTTTCAGGGCTTTCTATGGCTACACCTTC. Its translation: CASSFRAFYGYTF.

The chain links TRBV5-1 to TRBJ2-3; 9 bases map to TRBD1. The junction had 12 bases not matched to a gene; V was cut back by 2 bases and J by 5 bases. The CDR3 loop spans 17 amino acids. Germline CDR1 and CDR2: SGHRS and YFSETQ. CDR3 sequence reads: CASSLLSTGGLEDTQYF. Written as DNA, the CDR3 is TGCGCCAGCAGCTTACTCTCGACAGGGGGGTTAGAAGATACGCAGTATTTT.

This rearrangement joins TRBV9 to TRBJ2-1; D is unresolved. Trimming took off 3 bases at V and 8 bases at J, with 6 bases between the two ends. Germline V gene lookup returns CDR1 SGDLS and CDR2 YYNGEE. The length of the CDR3 is 11 residues. CDR3 residues: CASSDGHEQFF. In nucleotides, the CDR3 is TGTGCCAGCAGCGATGGGCATGAGCAGTTCTTC.

V gene TRBV15 combines with J gene TRBJ1-1; 10 nucleotides agree with TRBD1. This CDR3 contains 15 residues. Germline CDR1 reads LNHNV; CDR2 reads YYDKDF (reference sequence). The V and J ends lost 4 bases and 4 bases, in that order; junction bases with no gene match: 6. In nucleotides, the CDR3 is TGTGCCACCAGCAACCGGGACAGGGGCTTCACTGAAGCTTTCTTT. Protein sequence: CATSNRDRGFTEAFF.

The chain uses TRBV29-1 and TRBJ2-3, with 9 positions matching TRBD1. The CDR3 sequence is 14 residues long. V dropped 4 bases and J dropped 1; count of bases not matched to a gene: 3. Per the germline V gene, CDR1 is SQVTM and CDR2 is ANQGSEA. CDR3 bases: TGCAGCGTTGTAACAGGGGGCGGCACAGATACGCAGTATTTT. As protein: CSVVTGGGTDTQYF.

The rearrangement uses TRBV4-1 and TRBJ1-1, with a possible D match to TRBD1 (5 bases). Trimming cost V 4 bases and J 4 bases, with 13 bases left between them. The CDR3 runs 14 residues. The germline V gene encodes CDR1 MGHRA and CDR2 YSYEKL. The CDR3 DNA sequence: TGCGCCAGCAGCCCAGAACCGACAGCCACTGAAGCTTTCTTT. Protein: CASSPEPTATEAFF.

The CDR3 DNA is TGTGCCAGCAGCTTAGTAGGGGGCGCTTTGAGCAATCAGCCCCAGCATTTT. It translates to CASSLVGGALSNQPQHF. This rearrangement joins TRBV11-3 to TRBJ1-5, with 7 positions matching TRBD1. Losses at the gene ends were 1 base for V and 1 base for J; bases not matched to a gene: 7. This CDR3 comprises 17 residues. CDR1 is SGHNT and CDR2 is YENEEA in the germline V gene.

The chain employs TRBV19 and TRBJ2-3; possibly TRBD1 for D (7 bases). CDR1 is LNHDA, CDR2 SQIVND, per germline (reference sequence). CDR3 size: 15 residues. V was pared by 4 bases and J by 5 bases, with 16 bases between. Written as DNA, the CDR3 is TGTGCCAGTAGTAAGGGCAGGGGGGAATTAGATACGCAGTATTTT. The encoded protein is CASSKGRGELDTQYF.

The chain carries TRBV5-1 and TRBJ1-1; D is unresolved. Trimming removed 0 bases at V and 3 bases at J, with 6 bases between. Germline loops: CDR1 SGHRS, CDR2 YFSETQ. CDR3 size: 13 residues. CDR3 sequence reads: CASSLVGDTEAFF. The CDR3 nucleotides are TGCGCCAGCAGCTTGGTGGGAGACACTGAAGCTTTCTTT.

The rearrangement uses TRBV7-9 and TRBJ2-2, with 8 bases identical to TRBD2. V shed 8 bases and J 5 bases; nucleotides not matched to a gene: 16. Germline V gene lookup returns CDR1 SEHNR and CDR2 FQNEAQ (reference sequence). This CDR3 spans 17 amino acids. The chain's CDR3 is CASVLGDGRARTGELFF. CDR3 nucleotides: TGTGCCAGCGTACTGGGGGACGGGAGGGCCCGAACCGGGGAGCTGTTTTTT.

V and J are TRBV4-3 and TRBJ2-3; TRBD2 matches 10 bases. Germline V gene lookup returns CDR1 LGHNA and CDR2 YSLEER. The junction had 2 bases not matched to a gene; V was cut back by 3 bases and J by 2 bases. The CDR3 spans 15 residues. The CDR3 reads CASSHGLADTDTQYF. The DNA for the CDR3 is TGCGCCAGCAGCCATGGACTAGCGGACACAGATACGCAGTATTTT.

In its sample, this clone was seen a few times. The rearrangement links TRBV30 to TRBJ1-5; no definite D call. V was pared by 0 bases and J by 4 bases, with 13 bases between. This CDR3 comprises 15 residues. Germline lookup yields CDR1 GTSNPN and CDR2 SVGIG (reference sequence). CDR3 bases: TGTGCCTGGAGTGTTCACGGGTCTATAAATCAGCCCCAGCATTTT. Translated, it gives CAWSVHGSINQPQHF.

The chain uses TRBV12-3 or TRBV12-4 and TRBJ2-7, with 11 bases lining up with TRBD1. The CDR3 covers 13 residues. With V trimmed by 6 bases and J by 5 bases, 3 bases remained unmatched. The CDR3 nucleotides read TGTGCCAGCAGAAGGACAGGGGGCCACGAGCAGTACTTC. Encoded protein: CASRRTGGHEQYF.

The J gene is TRBJ2-7, the V gene TRBV3-1 (or the pseudogene TRBV3-2), with TRBD2 matching 12 bases. The CDR3 contains 15 residues. V was clipped by 4 bases and J by 4 bases; unmatched bases: 5. The germline V gene encodes CDR1 LGHDT and CDR2 YNNKEL (reference sequence). The chain's CDR3 is CASSPRTSGVYEQYF. CDR3 coding DNA: TGTGCCAGCAGCCCGAGGACTAGCGGGGTTTACGAGCAGTACTTC.

CDR3 sequence (DNA): TGCGCCAGCAGCTTGGACAGGCGCTTAATGAACACTGAAGCTTTCTTT. Translating it yields CASSLDRRLMNTEAFF. The chain has TRBV5-1 and TRBJ1-1; TRBD1 is a possible D gene (5 bases). V was shortened by 0 bases and J by 0 bases, with 12 bases between the two germline ends. This CDR3 spans 16 amino acids. From germline, CDR1 is SGHRS and CDR2 YFSETQ. The variable domain in full, completed from reference TRBV5-1 and TRBJ1-1, reads KAGVTQTPRYLIKTRGQQVTLSCSPISGHRSVSWYQQTPGQGLQFLFEYFSETQRNKGNFPGRFSGRQFSNSRSEMNVSTLELGDSALYLCASSLDRRLMNTEAFFGQGTRLTVV.

V is TRBV7-2 and J is TRBJ2-3; TRBD2 matches at 8 bases. Germline V CDR1 and CDR2: SGHTA, FQGNSA. The CDR3 sequence is 15 residues long. V lost 5 bases, J lost 2 bases, and 6 bases stayed unmatched. For the CDR3, the DNA is TGTGCCAGCAGCATAACTAGCGGCATCACAGATACGCAGTATTTT. The encoded protein is CASSITSGITDTQYF.

The V call is TRBV30, the J call TRBJ1-5, with 10 nucleotides matching TRBD1. The germline gives CDR1 GTSNPN, CDR2 SVGIG (reference sequence). J lost 1 base, V lost 5 bases, and 2 bases had no gene match. The CDR3 has 14 residues. CDR3 amino acids: CAWGGQGSNQPQHF. CDR3 nucleotide sequence: TGTGCCTGGGGGGGACAGGGGAGCAATCAGCCCCAGCATTTT.

The chain carries TRBV30 and TRBJ1-2; no clear D gene. The CDR3 extends over 12 amino acids. V was clipped by 0 bases and J by 3 bases, with 5 bases between them. Germline CDR1 reads GTSNPN; CDR2 reads SVGIG (reference sequence). Here the CDR3 reads CAWSVADYGYTF. The CDR3 nucleotides read TGTGCCTGGAGTGTGGCAGACTATGGCTACACCTTC.

The genes are TRBV7-3 and TRBJ2-5; perhaps TRBD2 as D (5 bases). The germline V and J ends were trimmed by 3 bases and 5 bases, with 10 bases remaining between them. The germline V gene encodes CDR1 SGHTA and CDR2 FQGTGA. This CDR3 is 13 amino acids long. In DNA, the CDR3 is TGTGCCAGCAGCTTCGGACTCGGGGAGACCCAGTACTTC. Translation: CASSFGLGETQYF.

DNA of the CDR3: TGTGCCACCAGTGATTCCCCCGGGACAGGGGTTAGCAATCAGCCCCAGCATTTT. As protein: CATSDSPGTGVSNQPQHF. The chain links TRBV24-1 to TRBJ1-5; the match to TRBD1 covers 10 bases. The CDR3 consists of 18 residues. V was pared by 2 bases and J by 0 bases, with 6 bases of the junction left unmatched. Germline V gene data show CDR1 as KGHDR and CDR2 as SFDVKD.

The V and J genes are TRBV7-9 and TRBJ2-6; D uncertain. The germline V gene has CDR1 SEHNR and CDR2 FQNEAQ (reference sequence). This CDR3 has 15 residues. V lost 6 bases and J 2 bases, leaving 11 bases between the germline ends. CDR3 in amino acids: CASRSMAAGANVLTF. CDR3 sequence (DNA): TGTGCCAGCAGATCAATGGCGGCTGGGGCCAACGTCCTGACTTTC. Based on the CDR3 plus reference TRBV7-9 and TRBJ2-6, the full variable domain is DTGVSQNPRHKITKRGQNVTFRCDPISEHNRLYWYRQTLGQGPEFLTYFQNEAQLEKSRLLSDRFSAERPKGSFSTLEIQRTEQGDSAMYLCASRSMAAGANVLTFGAGSRLTVL.

The chain combines TRBV5-1 with TRBJ2-1; 9 bases map to TRBD1. Germline V gene sequence: CDR1 SGHRS, CDR2 YFSETQ. V was pared by 5 bases and J by 5 bases, with 8 bases of the junction left unmatched. This CDR3 is built from 15 residues. CDR3 amino acids: CASSRTGGDHNEQFF. The CDR3 nucleotides read TGCGCCAGCAGTCGTACAGGGGGCGACCACAATGAGCAGTTCTTC.

This chain uses TRBV4-1 with TRBJ2-7; a possible D gene is TRBD2 (6 bases). CDR1 is MGHRA, CDR2 YSYEKL, per germline. The CDR3 consists of 18 residues. With 0 bases removed from V and 4 bases from J, the gap between germline ends came to 22 bases. Written as DNA, the CDR3 is TGCGCCAGCAGCCAAGAAGGCCTCTATCCATGGGGGGTTTACGAGCAGTACTTC. Amino acids: CASSQEGLYPWGVYEQYF.

This chain links TRBV6-2 or TRBV6-3 with TRBJ2-5; TRBD1 is a possible D gene (6 bases). V lost 2 bases and J 0 bases, leaving 10 bases between the germline ends. The germline V gene has CDR1 MNHEY and CDR2 SVGEGT. The CDR3 length is 15 residues. In nucleotides, the CDR3 is TGTGCCAGCAGTTACGGGCGGACAGACCAAGAGACCCAGTACTTC. Its protein product is CASSYGRTDQETQYF.

The J gene is TRBJ2-3, the V gene TRBV3-1 (or the pseudogene TRBV3-2); D is ambiguous. Germline loops: CDR1 LGHDT, CDR2 YNNKEL (reference sequence). Trimming removed 3 bases from V and 8 bases from J, with 9 bases in between. The CDR3 covers 12 residues. In DNA, the CDR3 is TGTGCCAGCAGCCAGGTGGCGGCTACGCAGTATTTT. Translating gives CASSQVAATQYF.

The rearrangement links TRBV5-1 to TRBJ1-6; D unresolved. This CDR3 is 17 amino acids long. Germline CDR1 and CDR2: SGHRS and YFSETQ. V gave up 1 base and J gave up 4 bases, with 15 bases separating them. In nucleotides, the CDR3 is TGCGCCAGCAGCTTGTTTCAACGATCGGTTTATAATTCACCCCTCCACTTT. As protein: CASSLFQRSVYNSPLHF.

The chain combines TRBV7-3 with TRBJ1-1; perhaps TRBD1 as D (6 bases). The CDR3 is made up of 13 amino acids. V lost 5 bases to trimming and J lost 2 bases, with 9 bases between them. CDR1 and CDR2 from the germline V gene are SGHTA and FQGTGA. The CDR3 here is CASSPGANTEAFF. In DNA form, the CDR3 reads TGTGCCAGCAGCCCAGGGGCCAACACTGAAGCTTTCTTT.